These 8 T cell receptor beta chains originate from one sample sequenced in a study of shared clonotypes between healthy human individuals. The data were produced by immunoSEQ multiplex PCR, yet TCRdb's version contains in-frame clones alone and is incomplete. Of roughly 2,000,000 clones detected, about 93% appear once; the ten largest clones hold around 1.7%. CD45RO-negative, CCR7-selected cells formed the naive CD8 fraction, which excluded terminally differentiated effector memory CD45RA+ cells. Sequencing was performed on naive CD8+ T cells from PBMCs. The receptors here all came from a young man in good health. Some clones in this sample may be carry-over from other donors' samples.

The chain joins TRBV10-3 to TRBJ1-1; 7 nucleotides match TRBD1. The V gene's germline CDR1 is ENHRY and CDR2 SYGVKD. J was trimmed by 1 base and V by 10 bases; bases with no gene match: 9. CDR3 length equals 14 residues. CDR3 sequence: CATRTGASNTEAFF. Here the CDR3 DNA reads TGTGCCACTCGGACAGGAGCATCGAACACTGAAGCTTTCTTT.

A single count supports this clone. V usage is TRBV4-3 and J usage is TRBJ2-7; D may be TRBD1 (6 bases). The CDR3 contains 13 residues. The germline V gene encodes CDR1 LGHNA and CDR2 YSLEER. With 1 base removed from V and 4 bases from J, the gap between germline ends came to 8 bases. The DNA for the CDR3 is TGCGCCAGCAGCCAAGGAGGGGGTTACGAGCAGTACTTC. Translated, it gives CASSQGGGYEQYF.

The chain combines TRBV28 with TRBJ2-1, with a tentative D call TRBD1 (6 bases). V lost 7 bases and J lost 10, with 11 bases in between. CDR1 is MDHEN, CDR2 SYDVKM, per germline. The CDR3 loop spans 11 amino acids. The CDR3 bases are TGTGCCAGCATCCATGGGACAGAGCAGTTCTTC. It is translated as CASIHGTEQFF.

The chain carries TRBV13 and TRBJ1-3; D ambiguous. Germline CDR1 and CDR2: PRHDT and FYEKMQ (reference sequence). The CDR3 has 12 amino acids. Trimming left V 7 bases short and J 3 bases short, with 7 bases between. CDR3 sequence: CASTPGGNTIYF. CDR3 DNA: TGTGCCAGCACCCCAGGTGGAAACACCATATATTTT. The whole variable domain, filled in from reference TRBV13 and TRBJ1-3, reads AAGVIQSPRHLIKEKRETATLKCYPIPRHDTVYWYQQGPGQDPQFLISFYEKMQSDKGSIPDRFSAQQFSDYHSELNMSSLELGDSALYFCASTPGGNTIYFGEGSWLTVV.

The chain carries TRBV7-9 and TRBJ1-1; D gene ambiguous. Trimming stripped 3 bases from V and 4 bases from J, with 18 bases between. The germline CDR1 and CDR2 sequences are SEHNR and FQNEAQ (reference sequence). The CDR3 is 16 amino acids. The CDR3 spells CASSFPGGASPTEAFF. The CDR3 bases are TGTGCCAGCAGCTTCCCCGGTGGAGCGAGCCCCACTGAAGCTTTCTTT.

The chain employs TRBV6-5 and TRBJ2-7; 9 bases are a match to TRBD1. The CDR3 is 15 amino acids. J was trimmed by 7 bases and V by 4 bases; bases with no gene match: 11. Germline CDR1 reads MNHEY; CDR2 reads SVGAGI. CDR3 nucleotides: TGTGCCAGCAGTTTAGCGACAGGGGGAGTTGAGGAGCAGTACTTC. Its protein is CASSLATGGVEEQYF.

This sequence joins TRBV28 and TRBJ2-3; 8 bases are shared with TRBD1. J was trimmed by 1 base and V by 5 bases; bases with no gene match: 8. The CDR3 is 16 amino acids. Germline CDR1 MDHEN, CDR2 SYDVKM. The CDR3: CASSAPGGAGTDTQYF. Here the CDR3 DNA reads TGTGCCAGCAGTGCCCCAGGGGGCGCAGGCACAGATACGCAGTATTTT.

The V gene is TRBV10-3, the J gene TRBJ1-5; the D gene is possibly TRBD1 (5 bases). This CDR3 has 14 residues. The V and J ends lost 2 bases and 6 bases respectively, with 11 bases between them. CDR1 ENHRY and CDR2 SYGVKD come from the germline V gene. The CDR3 coding sequence is TGTGCCATCAGTGAGAGGGACCTGAGTCAGCCCCAGCATTTT. The encoded protein is CAISERDLSQPQHF.